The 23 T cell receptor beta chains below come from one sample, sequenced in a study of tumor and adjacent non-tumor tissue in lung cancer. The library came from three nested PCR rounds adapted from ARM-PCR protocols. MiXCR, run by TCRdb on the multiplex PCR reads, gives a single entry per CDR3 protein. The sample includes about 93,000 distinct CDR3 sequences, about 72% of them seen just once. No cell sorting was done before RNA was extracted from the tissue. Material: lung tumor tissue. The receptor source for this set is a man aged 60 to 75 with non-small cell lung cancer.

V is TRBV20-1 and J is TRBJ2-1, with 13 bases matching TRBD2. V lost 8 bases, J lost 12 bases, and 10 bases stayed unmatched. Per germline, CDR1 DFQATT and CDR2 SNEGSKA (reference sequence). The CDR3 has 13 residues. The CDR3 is CSIWTSGGATQFF. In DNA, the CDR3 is TGCAGTATTTGGACTAGCGGGGGTGCCACGCAGTTCTTC.

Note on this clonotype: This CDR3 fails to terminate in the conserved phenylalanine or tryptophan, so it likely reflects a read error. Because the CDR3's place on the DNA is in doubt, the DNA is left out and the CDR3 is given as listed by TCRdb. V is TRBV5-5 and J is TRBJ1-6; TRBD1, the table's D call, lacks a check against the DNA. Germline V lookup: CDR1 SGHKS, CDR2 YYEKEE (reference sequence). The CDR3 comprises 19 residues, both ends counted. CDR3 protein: CASSQTTPAFGADNSPLHL.

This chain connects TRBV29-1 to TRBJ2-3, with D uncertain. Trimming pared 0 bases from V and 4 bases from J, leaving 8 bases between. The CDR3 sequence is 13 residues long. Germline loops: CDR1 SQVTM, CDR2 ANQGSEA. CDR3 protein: CSVEEVVADTQYF. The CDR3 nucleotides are TGCAGCGTTGAAGAAGTAGTAGCAGATACGCAGTATTTT.

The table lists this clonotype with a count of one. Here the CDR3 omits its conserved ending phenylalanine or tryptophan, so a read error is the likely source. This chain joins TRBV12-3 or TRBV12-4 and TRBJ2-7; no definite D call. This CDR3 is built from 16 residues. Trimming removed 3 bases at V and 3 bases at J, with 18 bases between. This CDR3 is CASSFSGSRKGYEQYL. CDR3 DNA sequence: TGTGCCAGCAGTTTTTCCGGCTCGCGTAAGGGCTACGAGCAGTACCTC.

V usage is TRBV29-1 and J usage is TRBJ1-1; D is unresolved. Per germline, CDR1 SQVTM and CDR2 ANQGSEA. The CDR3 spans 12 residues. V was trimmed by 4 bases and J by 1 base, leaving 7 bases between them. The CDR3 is CSVAVGNTEAFF. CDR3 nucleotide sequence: TGCAGCGTTGCTGTTGGGAACACTGAAGCTTTCTTT.

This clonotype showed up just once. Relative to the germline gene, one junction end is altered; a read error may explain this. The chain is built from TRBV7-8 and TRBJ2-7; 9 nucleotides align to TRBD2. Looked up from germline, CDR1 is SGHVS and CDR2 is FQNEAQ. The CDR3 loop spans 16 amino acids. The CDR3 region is CASSTSQGTSSHEHYF. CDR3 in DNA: TGTGCCAGCAGCACCTCCCAGGGGACTAGCTCCCACGAGCATTACTTC.

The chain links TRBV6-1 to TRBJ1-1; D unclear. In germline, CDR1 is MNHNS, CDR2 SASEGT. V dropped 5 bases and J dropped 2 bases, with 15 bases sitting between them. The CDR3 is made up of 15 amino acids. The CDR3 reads CASSSPGWANTEAFF. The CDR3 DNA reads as TGTGCCAGCAGTTCCCCGGGGTGGGCTAACACTGAAGCTTTCTTT.

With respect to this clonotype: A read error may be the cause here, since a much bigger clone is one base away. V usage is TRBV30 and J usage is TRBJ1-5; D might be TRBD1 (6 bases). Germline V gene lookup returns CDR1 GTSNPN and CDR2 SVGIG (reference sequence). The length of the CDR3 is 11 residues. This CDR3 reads CSWRSGEHQHF. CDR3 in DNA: TGTTCCTGGAGGTCAGGGGAACACCAGCATTTT.

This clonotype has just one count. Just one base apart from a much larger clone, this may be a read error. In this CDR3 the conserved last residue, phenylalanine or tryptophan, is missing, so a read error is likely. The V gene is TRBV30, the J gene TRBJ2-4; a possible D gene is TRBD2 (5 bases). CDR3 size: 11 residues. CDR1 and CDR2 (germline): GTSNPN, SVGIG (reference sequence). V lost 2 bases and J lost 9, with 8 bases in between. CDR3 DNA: TGTGCCTGGAGTCCAGAGGGCATTCAGTACTCC. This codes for CAWSPEGIQYS.

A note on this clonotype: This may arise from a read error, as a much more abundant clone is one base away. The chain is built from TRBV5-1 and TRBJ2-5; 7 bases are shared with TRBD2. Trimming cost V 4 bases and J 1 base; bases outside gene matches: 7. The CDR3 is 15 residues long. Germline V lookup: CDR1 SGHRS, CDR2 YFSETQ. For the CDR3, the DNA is TGCGCCAGCAGCCCCGGACTAGAGGTCCAAGAGACCCAGTACTTC. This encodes CASSPGLEVQETQYF.

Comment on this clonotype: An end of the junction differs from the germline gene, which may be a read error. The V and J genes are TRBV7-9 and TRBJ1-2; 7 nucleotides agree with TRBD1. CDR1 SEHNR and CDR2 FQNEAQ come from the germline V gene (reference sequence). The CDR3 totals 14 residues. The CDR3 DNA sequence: TGTGCCTGCAGCCCGCAGGGGGAAGGCTATGGCTACACCTTC. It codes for CACSPQGEGYGYTF.

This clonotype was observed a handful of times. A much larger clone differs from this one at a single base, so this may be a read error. CDR3 bases: TGTGCCAGCAGCTCATCTCCAGGGGATAGCAATCAGCCCCGGCATTTT. It yields the protein CASSSSPGDSNQPRHF. V is TRBV5-4 and J is TRBJ1-5, with D perhaps matching TRBD1 (6 bases). This CDR3 is 16 amino acids long. CDR1 and CDR2 (germline): SGHNT, YYREEE (reference sequence).

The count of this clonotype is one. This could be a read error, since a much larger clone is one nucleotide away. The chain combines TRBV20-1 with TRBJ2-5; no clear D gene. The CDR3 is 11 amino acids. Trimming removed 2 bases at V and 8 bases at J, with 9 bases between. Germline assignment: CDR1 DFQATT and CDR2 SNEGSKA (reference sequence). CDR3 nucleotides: TGCAGTGCTAGATATGGGCCTACCCAGTACTTC. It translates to CSARYGPTQYF.

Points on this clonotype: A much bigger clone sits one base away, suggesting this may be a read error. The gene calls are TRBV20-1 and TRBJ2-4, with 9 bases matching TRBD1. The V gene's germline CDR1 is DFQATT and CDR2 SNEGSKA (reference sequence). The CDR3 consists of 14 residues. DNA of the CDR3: TGCAATGCTAGGAGGGGACAGGGTGAAAACATTCAGTACTTC. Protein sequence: CNARRGQGENIQYF.

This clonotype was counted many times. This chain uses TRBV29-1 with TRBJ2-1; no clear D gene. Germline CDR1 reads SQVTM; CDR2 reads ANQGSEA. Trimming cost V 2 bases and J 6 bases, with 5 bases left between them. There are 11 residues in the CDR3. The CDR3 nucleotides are TGCAGCGTTGAAAACACCAATGAGCAGTTCTTC. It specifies CSVENTNEQFF.

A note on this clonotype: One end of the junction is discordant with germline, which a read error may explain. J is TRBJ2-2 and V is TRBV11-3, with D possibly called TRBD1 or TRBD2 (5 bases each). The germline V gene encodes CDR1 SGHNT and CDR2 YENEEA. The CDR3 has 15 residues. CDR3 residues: CVSRSSGGRIGELFF. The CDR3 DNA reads TGTGTCAGCAGATCCAGTGGGGGTCGCATCGGGGAGCTGTTTTTT.

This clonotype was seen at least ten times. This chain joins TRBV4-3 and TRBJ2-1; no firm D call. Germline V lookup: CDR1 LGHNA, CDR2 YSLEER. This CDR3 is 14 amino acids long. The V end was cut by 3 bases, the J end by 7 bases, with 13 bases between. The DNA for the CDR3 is TGCGCCAGCAGCCATTCCCGCGGATTTAATGAGCAGTTCTTC. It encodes CASSHSRGFNEQFF.

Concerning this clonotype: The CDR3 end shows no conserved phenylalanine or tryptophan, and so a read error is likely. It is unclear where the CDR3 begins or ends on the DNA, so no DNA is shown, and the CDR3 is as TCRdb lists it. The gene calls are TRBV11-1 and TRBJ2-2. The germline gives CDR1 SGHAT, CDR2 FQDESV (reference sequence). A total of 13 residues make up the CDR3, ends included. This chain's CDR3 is CASSSALYGELLL.

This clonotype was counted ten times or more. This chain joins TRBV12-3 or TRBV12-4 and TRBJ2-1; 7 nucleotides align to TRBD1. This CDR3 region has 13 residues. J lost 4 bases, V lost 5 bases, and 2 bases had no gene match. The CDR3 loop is CASSETGYNEQFF. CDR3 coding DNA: TGTGCCAGCAGTGAGACAGGGTACAATGAGCAGTTCTTC.

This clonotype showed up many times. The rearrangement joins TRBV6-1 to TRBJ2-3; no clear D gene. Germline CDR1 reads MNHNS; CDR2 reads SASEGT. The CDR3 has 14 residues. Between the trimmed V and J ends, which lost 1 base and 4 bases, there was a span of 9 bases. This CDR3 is CASSEDVHPDTQYF. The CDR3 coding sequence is TGTGCCAGCAGTGAAGATGTCCACCCAGATACGCAGTATTTT.

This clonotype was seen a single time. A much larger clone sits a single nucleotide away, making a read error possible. The CDR3 sequence: CTISEPGGSEQYF. The DNA for the CDR3 is TGTACCATCAGTGAGCCGGGCGGGAGCGAGCAGTACTTC. The rearrangement uses TRBV10-3 and TRBJ2-7; 7 positions agree with TRBD2. Germline V gives CDR1 ENHRY, CDR2 SYGVKD. CDR3 length: 13 residues.

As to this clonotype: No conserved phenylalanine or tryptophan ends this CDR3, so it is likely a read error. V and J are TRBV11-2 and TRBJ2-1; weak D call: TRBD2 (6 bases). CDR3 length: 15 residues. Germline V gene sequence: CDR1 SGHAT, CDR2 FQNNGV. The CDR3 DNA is TGTTCCGGCAGCCCGCACCGGGGGATGAGGGATGAGCAGTTCTCC. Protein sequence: CSGSPHRGMRDEQFS.

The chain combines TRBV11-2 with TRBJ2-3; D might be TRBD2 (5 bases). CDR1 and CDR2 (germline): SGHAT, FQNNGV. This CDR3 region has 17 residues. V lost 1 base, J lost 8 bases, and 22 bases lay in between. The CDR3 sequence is CASSLVPPGLRAVTQYF. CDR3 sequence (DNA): TGTGCCAGCAGCTTAGTTCCGCCCGGGTTGAGGGCAGTTACGCAGTATTTT.